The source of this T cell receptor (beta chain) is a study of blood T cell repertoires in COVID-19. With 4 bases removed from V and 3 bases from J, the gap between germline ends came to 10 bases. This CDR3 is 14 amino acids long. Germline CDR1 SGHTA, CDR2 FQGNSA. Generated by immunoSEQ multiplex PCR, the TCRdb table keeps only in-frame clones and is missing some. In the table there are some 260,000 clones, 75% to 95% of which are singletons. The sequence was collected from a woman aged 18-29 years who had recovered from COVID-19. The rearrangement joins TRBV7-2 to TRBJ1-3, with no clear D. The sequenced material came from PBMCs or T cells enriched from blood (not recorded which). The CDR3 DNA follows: TGTGCCAGCAGCTCACAGCGGAGTGGAAACACCATATATTTT. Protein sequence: CASSSQRSGNTIYF.